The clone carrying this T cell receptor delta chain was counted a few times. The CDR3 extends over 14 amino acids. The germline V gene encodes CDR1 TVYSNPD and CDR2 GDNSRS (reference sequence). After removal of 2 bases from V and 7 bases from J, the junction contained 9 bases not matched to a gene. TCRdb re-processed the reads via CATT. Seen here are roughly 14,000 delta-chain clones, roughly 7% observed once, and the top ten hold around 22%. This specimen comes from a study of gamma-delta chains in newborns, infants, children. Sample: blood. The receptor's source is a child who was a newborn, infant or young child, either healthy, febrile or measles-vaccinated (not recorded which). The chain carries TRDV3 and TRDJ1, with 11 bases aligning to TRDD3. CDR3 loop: CAFRWGIRGRKLIF. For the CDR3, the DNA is TGTGCCTTTCGGTGGGGGATACGCGGGCGTAAACTCATCTTT.